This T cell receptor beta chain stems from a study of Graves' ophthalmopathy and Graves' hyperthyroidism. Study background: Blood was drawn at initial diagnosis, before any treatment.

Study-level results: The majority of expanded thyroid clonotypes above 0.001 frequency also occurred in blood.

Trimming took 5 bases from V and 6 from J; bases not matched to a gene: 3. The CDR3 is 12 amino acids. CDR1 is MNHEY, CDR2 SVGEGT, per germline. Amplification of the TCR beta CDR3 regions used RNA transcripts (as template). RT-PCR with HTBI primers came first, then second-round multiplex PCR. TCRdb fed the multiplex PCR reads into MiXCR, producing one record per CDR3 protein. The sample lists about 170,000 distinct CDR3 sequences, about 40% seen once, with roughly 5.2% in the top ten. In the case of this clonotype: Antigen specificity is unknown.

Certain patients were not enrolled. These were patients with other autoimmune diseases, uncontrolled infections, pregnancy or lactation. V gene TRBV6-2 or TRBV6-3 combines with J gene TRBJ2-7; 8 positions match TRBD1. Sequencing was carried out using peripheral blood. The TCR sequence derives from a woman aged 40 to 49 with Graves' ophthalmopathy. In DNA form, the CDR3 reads TGTGCCAGCAGTGACAGGGGTGGCGAGCAGTACTTC. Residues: CASSDRGGEQYF.